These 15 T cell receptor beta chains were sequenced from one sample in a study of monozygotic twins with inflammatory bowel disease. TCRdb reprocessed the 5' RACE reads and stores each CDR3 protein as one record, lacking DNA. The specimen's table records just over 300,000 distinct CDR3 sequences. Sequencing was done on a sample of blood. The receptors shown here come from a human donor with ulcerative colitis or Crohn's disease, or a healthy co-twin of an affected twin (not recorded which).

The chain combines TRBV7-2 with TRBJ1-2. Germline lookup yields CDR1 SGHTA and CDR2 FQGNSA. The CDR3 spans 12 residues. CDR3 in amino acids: CASSLVRRGYTF.

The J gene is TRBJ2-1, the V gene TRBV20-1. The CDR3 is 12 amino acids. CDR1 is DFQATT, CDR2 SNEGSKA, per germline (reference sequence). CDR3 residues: CSARGADNEQFF.

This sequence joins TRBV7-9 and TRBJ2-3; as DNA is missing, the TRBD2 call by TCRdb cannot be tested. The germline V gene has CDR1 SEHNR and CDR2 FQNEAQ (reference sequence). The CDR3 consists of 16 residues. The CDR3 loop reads CASSSRRGARTDTQYF.

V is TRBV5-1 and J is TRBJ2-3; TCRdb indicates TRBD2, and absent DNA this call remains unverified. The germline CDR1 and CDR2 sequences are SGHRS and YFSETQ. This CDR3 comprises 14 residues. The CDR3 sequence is CASSLAGGKDTQYF.

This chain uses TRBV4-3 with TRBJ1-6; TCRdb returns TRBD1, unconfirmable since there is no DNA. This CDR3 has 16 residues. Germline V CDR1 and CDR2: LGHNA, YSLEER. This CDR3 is CASSQDAFGTNSPLHF.

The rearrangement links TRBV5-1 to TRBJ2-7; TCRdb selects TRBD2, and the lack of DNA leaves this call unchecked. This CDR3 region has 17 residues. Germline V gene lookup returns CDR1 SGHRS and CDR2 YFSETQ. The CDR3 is CASSSMPSGSRSYEQYF.

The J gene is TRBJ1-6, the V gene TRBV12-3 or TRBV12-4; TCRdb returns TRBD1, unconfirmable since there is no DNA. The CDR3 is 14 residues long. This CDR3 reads CASSLVGGRSPLHF.

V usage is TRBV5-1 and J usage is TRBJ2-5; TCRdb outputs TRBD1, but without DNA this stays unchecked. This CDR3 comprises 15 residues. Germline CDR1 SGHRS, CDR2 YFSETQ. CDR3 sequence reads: CASSLLGTGTETQYF.

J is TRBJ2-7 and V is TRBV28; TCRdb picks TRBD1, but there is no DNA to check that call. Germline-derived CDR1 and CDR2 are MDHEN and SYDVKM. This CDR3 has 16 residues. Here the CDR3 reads CASSPGQNTRPYEQYF.

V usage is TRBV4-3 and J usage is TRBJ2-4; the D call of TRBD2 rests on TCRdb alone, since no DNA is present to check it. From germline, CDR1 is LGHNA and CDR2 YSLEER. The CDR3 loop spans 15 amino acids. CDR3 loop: CASSQEGLGVGIQYF.

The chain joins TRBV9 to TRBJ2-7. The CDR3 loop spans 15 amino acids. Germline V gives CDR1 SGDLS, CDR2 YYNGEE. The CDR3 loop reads CASSVASGTYYEQYF.

CDR3 region: CASRIQVMNTEAFF. The chain combines TRBV12-3 or TRBV12-4 with TRBJ1-1; TCRdb gives TRBD1 as the D gene, but with no DNA this cannot be confirmed. The CDR3 consists of 14 residues.

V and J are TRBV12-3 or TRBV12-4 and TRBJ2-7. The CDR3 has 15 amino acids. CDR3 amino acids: CASGRQVTSNNEQYF.

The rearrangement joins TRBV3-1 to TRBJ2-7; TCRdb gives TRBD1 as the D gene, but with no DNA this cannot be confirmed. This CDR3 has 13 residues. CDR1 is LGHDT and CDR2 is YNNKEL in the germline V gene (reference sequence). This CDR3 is CASKGTGPYEQYF.

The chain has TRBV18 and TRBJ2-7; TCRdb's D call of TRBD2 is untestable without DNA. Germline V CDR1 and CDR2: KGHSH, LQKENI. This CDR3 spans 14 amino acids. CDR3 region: CASSPGSGGGEQYF. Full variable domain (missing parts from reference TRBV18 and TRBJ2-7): NAGVMQNPRHLVRRRGQEARLRCSPMKGHSHVYWYRQLPEEGLKFMVYLQKENIIDESGMPKERFSAEFPKEGPSILRIQQVVRGDSAAYFCASSPGSGGGEQYFGPGTRLTVT.